The present entry profiles one T cell receptor (beta chain) with its context. The entry originates in a study of identical twins. V lost 2 bases and J lost 5, with 12 bases in between. CDR1 is SGHTA and CDR2 is FQGNSA in the germline V gene. The CDR3 extends over 14 amino acids. Template switching created a universal primer site, and the cDNA included unique molecular identifiers. From the 5' RACE reads, TCRdb called clonotypes with MiXCR, one entry per CDR3 protein. The sample records 470,000 or so distinct CDR3 sequences, 24% being singletons. The sample was also linked to a second study, of T cells expressing NK-cell markers. That report adds: The authors sequenced eight donors, of whom seven were HCMV-seropositive and one was seronegative. Five or six donors showed dominant NKG2C+ clonotypes comprising roughly 1.0-7.0% of their CD8+ T cells.

V and J are TRBV7-2 and TRBJ1-2, with D perhaps matching TRBD1 (6 bases). The sequencing sample was made of CD4+ T cells sorted from blood. The receptor comes from a woman under 30 in good health. This CDR3 is CASSLPGAKYGYTF. The CDR3 DNA sequence: TGTGCCAGCAGCTTACCAGGGGCAAAGTATGGCTACACCTTC.